This T cell receptor (beta chain) was recorded in a study of a mutant IDH1 vaccine in newly diagnosed glioma. About the research overall: First vaccine doses came 4-6 weeks after radiotherapy alone, or with temozolomide cycles. Points from the study as a whole: No link was apparently found between pseudoprogression and changes in top peripheral T cell clonotypes. Altogether, almost 95% of patients exhibited vaccine-induced immune responses.

Worth noting for this clone: As yet, its antigen is unknown.

Only in-frame clones appear in the TCRdb table, and some are missing; sequencing was by immunoSEQ multiplex PCR. The table records around 28,000 clones, 80% to 85% of them present only once. Time point of the sample: week 23, last vaccination. Mutant IDH1 20-mer peptide, at 300 ug, made up each vaccine dose, with topical imiquimod. Germline V lookup: CDR1 MNHEY, CDR2 SVGAGI. The CDR3 length is 15 residues. V was clipped by 0 bases and J by 6 bases, with 14 bases between them. The receptor was derived from a woman in her 30s with glioma. The V and J genes are TRBV6-5 and TRBJ1-2; D is unclear. Sequenced here: PBMCs, sampled from a glioma patient whose treatment included an IDH1 peptide vaccine. The CDR3 region is CASSYSARASDGYTF. CDR3 in DNA: TGTGCCAGCAGTTACTCGGCAAGGGCTTCGGATGGCTACACCTTC.